The rows below give T cell receptor beta chains drawn from one sample of a study of T cells in Graves' hyperthyroidism and ophthalmopathy. MiXCR was run by TCRdb on the multiplex PCR reads, yielding one entry per CDR3 protein. This sample has about 560,000 distinct CDR3 sequences, with 15% to 20% found just once. The sample consisted of blood. The receptors were gathered from a young woman with Graves' hyperthyroidism. CDR3s include the opening cysteine and the closing phenylalanine or tryptophan. Each record gives: CDR3 DNA, CDR3 protein, clone size, J gene, D gene, V gene. A D gene is named only where the DNA matches it firmly. Size is stated for part of the rows, as once, few or many counts, or as a class when the clone is expanded.

CDR3nt: TGTGCCAGCAGCTCGACAAGGGGGGACACTGAAGCTTTCTTT; CDR3aa: CASSSTRGDTEAFF; abundance: many; j_gene: TRBJ1-1; d_gene: -; v_gene: TRBV5-5
CDR3nt: TGCGCCAGCAGCCGGGACTTAATATCCGGGGAGCTGTTTTTT; CDR3aa: CASSRDLISGELFF; abundance: -; j_gene: TRBJ2-2; d_gene: -; v_gene: TRBV6-9
CDR3nt: TGTGCCAGCAGTTTCGGGACCTCGGGTTCACCCCTCCACTTT; CDR3aa: CASSFGTSGSPLHF; abundance: many; j_gene: TRBJ1-6; d_gene: -; v_gene: TRBV28
CDR3nt: TGTGCTAGTGGTTTGGTACATAAGCGGGCGAACACCGGGGAGCTGTTTTTT; CDR3aa: CASGLVHKRANTGELFF; abundance: -; j_gene: TRBJ2-2; d_gene: -; v_gene: TRBV12-5
CDR3nt: TGCAGTGCCCCCGGGGGGGAGCGGGATTCGGATGAGCAGTTCTTC; CDR3aa: CSAPGGERDSDEQFF; abundance: few; j_gene: TRBJ2-1; d_gene: TRBD2; v_gene: TRBV20-1
CDR3nt: TGCGCCAGCAGCCCGGACACCTATACCTACGAGCAGTACTTC; CDR3aa: CASSPDTYTYEQYF; abundance: few; j_gene: TRBJ2-7; d_gene: -; v_gene: TRBV4-1
CDR3nt: TGTGCCAGCACCTCGGGGGGATTGGCTCGGGAGACCCAGTACTTC; CDR3aa: CASTSGGLARETQYF; abundance: few; j_gene: TRBJ2-5; d_gene: TRBD2; v_gene: TRBV6-1
CDR3nt: TGTGCCAGCAGGGGGGGACAGTTCAACACCGGGGAGCTGTTTTTT; CDR3aa: CASRGGQFNTGELFF; abundance: many; j_gene: TRBJ2-2; d_gene: -; v_gene: TRBV7-8
CDR3nt: TGCGCCAGCAGCCAAGAAAGGTACTACGAGCAGTACTTC; CDR3aa: CASSQERYYEQYF; abundance: once; j_gene: TRBJ2-7; d_gene: -; v_gene: TRBV4-3
CDR3nt: TGTGCCAGCAGACCCGACAGGGGATCAGGGGCCAACGTCCTGACTTTC; CDR3aa: CASRPDRGSGANVLTF; abundance: few; j_gene: TRBJ2-6; d_gene: TRBD1; v_gene: TRBV6-1
CDR3nt: TGTGCCAGCAGCTTTGGGCCAGGCGAGACCCAGTACTTC; CDR3aa: CASSFGPGETQYF; abundance: -; j_gene: TRBJ2-5; d_gene: -; v_gene: TRBV7-9
CDR3nt: TGTGCCAGCAGTTACTTTAAGCGGACTAGCGGGAGTAAGGGAGAGACCCAGTACTTC; CDR3aa: CASSYFKRTSGSKGETQYF; abundance: many; j_gene: TRBJ2-5; d_gene: TRBD2; v_gene: TRBV6-2/TRBV6-3
CDR3nt: TGTGCCAGCAGCTTAGGGCAGTACCAAGAGACCCAGTACTTC; CDR3aa: CASSLGQYQETQYF; abundance: few; j_gene: TRBJ2-5; d_gene: -; v_gene: TRBV7-9
CDR3nt: TGTGCCATCAGTGGTCGAGCGGGAGGGCCGCCGGAGACCCAGTACTTC; CDR3aa: CAISGRAGGPPETQYF; abundance: many; j_gene: TRBJ2-5; d_gene: TRBD2; v_gene: TRBV10-3
CDR3nt: TGTGCCAGCACCGGTGCGGGGGATGGCTACACCTTC; CDR3aa: CASTGAGDGYTF; abundance: -; j_gene: TRBJ1-2; d_gene: -; v_gene: TRBV6-1
CDR3nt: TGTGCCAGTCCCAGGGGGACTGAAGCTTTCTTT; CDR3aa: CASPRGTEAFF; abundance: many; j_gene: TRBJ1-1; d_gene: TRBD1; v_gene: TRBV2
CDR3nt: TGTGCCAGCAGCCGGACTAGCTACGAGCAGTACTTC; CDR3aa: CASSRTSYEQYF; abundance: many; j_gene: TRBJ2-7; d_gene: TRBD2; v_gene: TRBV3-1
CDR3nt: TGTGCCAGCAGTCCCCCGGGACGGGCGAACTATGGCTGCACCTTC; CDR3aa: CASSPPGRANYGCTF; abundance: -; j_gene: TRBJ1-2; d_gene: -; v_gene: TRBV2
CDR3nt: TGCAGCGTCACCCGGGACGGTGCCTCTTACGAGCAGTACTTC; CDR3aa: CSVTRDGASYEQYF; abundance: -; j_gene: TRBJ2-7; d_gene: -; v_gene: TRBV29-1
CDR3nt: TGTGCCAGCAGCGTCGTGAGGACAGGGAGGACCTACGAGCAGTACTTC; CDR3aa: CASSVVRTGRTYEQYF; abundance: -; j_gene: TRBJ2-7; d_gene: TRBD1; v_gene: TRBV2
CDR3nt: TGTGCCAGCAGTTACCCTGGACAGGGGGACTACGAGCAGTACTTC; CDR3aa: CASSYPGQGDYEQYF; abundance: many; j_gene: TRBJ2-7; d_gene: TRBD1; v_gene: TRBV6-2/TRBV6-3
CDR3nt: TGTGCCAGCAGCACGCGGACAGGGGTAACCTACGAGCAGTACTTC; CDR3aa: CASSTRTGVTYEQYF; abundance: -; j_gene: TRBJ2-7; d_gene: TRBD1; v_gene: TRBV7-2
CDR3nt: TGTGCCAGCAGCCTAGGCGGATATTACAATGAGCAGTTCTTC; CDR3aa: CASSLGGYYNEQFF; abundance: many; j_gene: TRBJ2-1; d_gene: -; v_gene: TRBV3-1
CDR3nt: TGTGCCAGCAGCTCCTTCGGCGGGAGTAACTACAATGAGCAGTTCTTC; CDR3aa: CASSSFGGSNYNEQFF; abundance: many; j_gene: TRBJ2-1; d_gene: TRBD2; v_gene: TRBV13
CDR3nt: TGCAGTGCCATAGGGACCGGGGAGCTGTTTTTT; CDR3aa: CSAIGTGELFF; abundance: -; j_gene: TRBJ2-2; d_gene: -; v_gene: TRBV20-1
CDR3nt: TGCAGTGCAGCGGGACAGGTTCCTCCCTCAAGGGAGACCCAGTACTTC; CDR3aa: CSAAGQVPPSRETQYF; abundance: many; j_gene: TRBJ2-5; d_gene: -; v_gene: TRBV20-1
CDR3nt: TGCAGTGCTCAACCCACCCTTCCTAGCACAGATACGCAGTATTTT; CDR3aa: CSAQPTLPSTDTQYF; abundance: -; j_gene: TRBJ2-3; d_gene: -; v_gene: TRBV20-1
CDR3nt: TGTGCCAGCAGTTCGGACACCCCAATCTACGAGCAGTACTTC; CDR3aa: CASSSDTPIYEQYF; abundance: -; j_gene: TRBJ2-7; d_gene: -; v_gene: TRBV12-3/TRBV12-4
CDR3nt: TGCAGCGCTCGACAGGGACCTGAAAAACTGTTTTTT; CDR3aa: CSARQGPEKLFF; abundance: -; j_gene: TRBJ1-4; d_gene: TRBD1; v_gene: TRBV29-1
CDR3nt: TGTGCCATATCTGACCAGGGGTTCCAGTACTTC; CDR3aa: CAISDQGFQYF; abundance: -; j_gene: TRBJ2-5; d_gene: -; v_gene: TRBV10-3
CDR3nt: TGTGCCAGCAGCCAAGGACTGAGCACAGATACGCAGTATTTT; CDR3aa: CASSQGLSTDTQYF; abundance: many; j_gene: TRBJ2-3; d_gene: -; v_gene: TRBV11-3
CDR3nt: TGTGCCATCAGTGTGACTAGGGGACTAGCGGGAGGAGACGAGCAGTACTTC; CDR3aa: CAISVTRGLAGGDEQYF; abundance: many; j_gene: TRBJ2-7; d_gene: TRBD2; v_gene: TRBV10-3
CDR3nt: TGCAGCGCCAAAGATTTAGGAGCTGAAGCTTTCTTT; CDR3aa: CSAKDLGAEAFF; abundance: many; j_gene: TRBJ1-1; d_gene: -; v_gene: TRBV29-1
CDR3nt: TGTGCCAGCAGCTTAGTTGGGGGACAGGCCTTAGAAGCTGGAAACACCATATATTTT; CDR3aa: CASSLVGGQALEAGNTIYF; abundance: many; j_gene: TRBJ1-3; d_gene: TRBD1; v_gene: TRBV7-8
CDR3nt: TGTGCCAGCAGTCCCCTCTTTCCGGGACTAGCGGACATCTTCACAGATACGCAGTATTTT; CDR3aa: CASSPLFPGLADIFTDTQYF; abundance: -; j_gene: TRBJ2-3; d_gene: TRBD2; v_gene: TRBV12-3/TRBV12-4
CDR3nt: TGTGCCAGCAGTGAATACGAGGGGCGGACTGGAAACACCATATATTTT; CDR3aa: CASSEYEGRTGNTIYF; abundance: few; j_gene: TRBJ1-3; d_gene: -; v_gene: TRBV6-1
CDR3nt: TGTGCCAGCAGGAGACCCAGGACGGATTATGGCTACACCTTC; CDR3aa: CASRRPRTDYGYTF; abundance: -; j_gene: TRBJ1-2; d_gene: -; v_gene: TRBV27
CDR3nt: TGTGCCAGCAGCCCGAGGGGCGGGGGGGCCTGGGAGCAGTACTTC; CDR3aa: CASSPRGGGAWEQYF; abundance: -; j_gene: TRBJ2-7; d_gene: TRBD2; v_gene: TRBV7-2
CDR3nt: TGTGCCAGCAGAAAACAGGTCACTAGCGGGAATCACAATGAGCAGTTCTTC; CDR3aa: CASRKQVTSGNHNEQFF; abundance: many; j_gene: TRBJ2-1; d_gene: TRBD2; v_gene: TRBV28
CDR3nt: TGTGCCAGCAGCTTGATTAGCGGGGTTAATTACAATGAGCAGTTCTTC; CDR3aa: CASSLISGVNYNEQFF; abundance: many; j_gene: TRBJ2-1; d_gene: TRBD2; v_gene: TRBV11-2